The 10 T cell receptor beta chains below come from one sample, sequenced in a study of blood T cell repertoires in COVID-19. Clones were sequenced by immunoSEQ multiplex PCR, and TCRdb holds only the in-frame ones, with some missing. The table has 200,000 or so clones, roughly 90% seen once. Material: PBMCs or T cells enriched from blood (not recorded which). Receptor source: a middle-aged woman with acute COVID-19.

The chain combines TRBV3-1 (or the pseudogene TRBV3-2) with TRBJ2-5; TRBD2 aligns across 10 bases. The CDR3 runs to 17 residues. Germline CDR1 is LGHDT and CDR2 is YNNKEL (reference sequence). J was trimmed by 1 base and V by 1 base; bases with no gene match: 6. The CDR3 reads CASSQASGGTRQETQYF. CDR3 in DNA: TGTGCCAGCAGCCAAGCTAGCGGGGGCACTCGCCAAGAGACCCAGTACTTC.

The chain couples TRBV7-8 to TRBJ1-3; 12 bases agree with TRBD1. CDR3 size: 14 residues. J gave up 4 bases and V 5 bases, and 0 bases lay outside the gene matches. Germline lookup yields CDR1 SGHVS and CDR2 FQNEAQ. The CDR3 region is CASSGTGGGNTIYF. CDR3 nucleotides: TGTGCCAGCAGCGGGACAGGGGGCGGAAACACCATATATTTT. The full variable domain, in which reference TRBV7-8 and TRBJ1-3 provide the parts outside the CDR3, is GAGVSQSPRYKVAKRGQDVALRCDPISGHVSLFWYQQALGQGPEFLTYFQNEAQLDKSGLPSDRFFAERPEGSVSTLKIQRTQQEDSAVYLCASSGTGGGNTIYFGEGSWLTVV.

The genes are TRBV10-1 and TRBJ2-1; D remains ambiguous. The germline V gene encodes CDR1 WNHNN and CDR2 SYGVQD (reference sequence). Trimming stripped 0 bases from V and 7 bases from J, with 19 bases between. CDR3 length: 17 residues. The CDR3 loop is CASSESRRLQLCNEQFF. The CDR3, as DNA: TGCGCCAGCAGTGAGTCTAGGAGACTCCAGCTGTGTAATGAGCAGTTCTTC.

The rearrangement links TRBV6-1 to TRBJ2-7; D not resolved. The CDR3 contains 11 residues. Trimming pared 2 bases from V and 10 bases from J, leaving 9 bases between. Germline CDR1 reads MNHNS; CDR2 reads SASEGT. The CDR3 spells CASSEWAAQYV. The CDR3 DNA reads as TGTGCCAGCAGTGAATGGGCAGCCCAGTACGTC.

The chain joins TRBV11-2 to TRBJ1-2; D uncertain. Trimming pared 7 bases from V and 5 bases from J, leaving 20 bases between. The CDR3 totals 15 residues. The germline gives CDR1 SGHAT, CDR2 FQNNGV. The CDR3 DNA reads as TGTGCCAGCAACATAGGATCGACAAATAGTTATGGCTACACCTTC. Its protein is CASNIGSTNSYGYTF.

The chain uses TRBV19 and TRBJ2-1; 8 bases map to TRBD1. J gave up 7 bases and V 6 bases, and 11 bases lay outside the gene matches. Germline CDR1 and CDR2: LNHDA and SQIVND (reference sequence). The CDR3 sequence is 15 residues long. The CDR3 reads CASSPLQGDKNEQFF. The CDR3 DNA is TGTGCCAGTAGCCCACTACAGGGGGATAAAAATGAGCAGTTCTTC. The full variable domain, completed using reference TRBV19 and TRBJ2-1, is DGGITQSPKYLFRKEGQNVTLSCEQNLNHDAMYWYRQDPGQGLRLIYYSQIVNDFQKGDIAEGYSVSREKKESFPLTVTSAQKNPTAFYLCASSPLQGDKNEQFFGPGTRLTVL.

The chain uses TRBV5-8 and TRBJ1-4; 10 positions agree with TRBD1. Germline CDR1 reads SGHTS; CDR2 reads YDEGEE. There are 16 residues in the CDR3. J lost 0 bases, V lost 4 bases, and 3 bases had no gene match. This CDR3 is CASSGGTGATNEKLFF. The CDR3 coding sequence is TGTGCCAGCAGCGGAGGGACAGGGGCAACTAATGAAAAACTGTTTTTT.

V is TRBV7-2 and J is TRBJ1-5; 7 bases are a match to TRBD1. This CDR3 has 14 residues. Germline values: CDR1 SGHTA, CDR2 FQGNSA. V dropped 1 base and J dropped 11; count of bases not matched to a gene: 8. The CDR3, as DNA: TGTGCCAGCAGCTTAGGACAGGGCGGATGGGCCCAGCATTTT. Translation gives CASSLGQGGWAQHF.

This clone occurred once. The J gene is TRBJ1-1, the V gene TRBV12-3 or TRBV12-4; D is unclear. This CDR3 comprises 12 residues. V dropped 5 bases and J dropped 9 bases, with 13 bases sitting between them. The CDR3 region is CASSPPGLKAFF. CDR3 DNA: TGTGCCAGCAGTCCTCCCGGTCTGAAAGCTTTCTTT.

The V gene is TRBV2, the J gene TRBJ2-7; D may be TRBD1 (6 bases). V lost 9 bases to trimming and J lost 1 base, with 13 bases between them. Germline assignment: CDR1 SNHLY and CDR2 FYNNEI. The CDR3 runs 13 residues. This CDR3 reads CASRRTASYEQYF. CDR3 bases: TGTGCCAGTCGGCGGACAGCGTCCTACGAGCAGTACTTC.